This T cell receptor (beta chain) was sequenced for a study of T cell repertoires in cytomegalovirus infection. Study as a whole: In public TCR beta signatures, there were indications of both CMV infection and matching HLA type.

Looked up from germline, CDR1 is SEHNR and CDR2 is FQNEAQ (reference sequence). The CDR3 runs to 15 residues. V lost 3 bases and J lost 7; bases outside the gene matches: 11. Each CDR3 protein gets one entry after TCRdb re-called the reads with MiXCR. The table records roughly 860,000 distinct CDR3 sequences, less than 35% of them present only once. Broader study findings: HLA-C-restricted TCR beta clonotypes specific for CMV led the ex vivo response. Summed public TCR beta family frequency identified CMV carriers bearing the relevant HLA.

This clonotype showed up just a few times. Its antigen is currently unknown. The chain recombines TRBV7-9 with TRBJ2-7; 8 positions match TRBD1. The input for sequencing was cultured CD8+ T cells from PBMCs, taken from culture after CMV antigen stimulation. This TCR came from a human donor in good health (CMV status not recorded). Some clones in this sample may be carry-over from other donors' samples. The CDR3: CASSFDRGPTGEQYF. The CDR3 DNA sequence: TGTGCCAGCAGCTTTGACAGGGGCCCTACAGGGGAGCAGTACTTC.